These T cell receptor beta chains were read from a single sample in a study of beta chain features in type 1 diabetes. The repertoire was sequenced with immunoSEQ multiplex PCR; TCRdb's copy has only in-frame clones and lacks some. The sample carries about 150,000 clones, around 7.9% recorded once. Sequenced input: central memory CD4+ T cells from blood. The origin of the receptors is a man aged 18 to 30 with type 1 diabetes. CDR3s include the opening cysteine and the closing phenylalanine or tryptophan. The order of the fields is V gene, CDR3 protein.

V: TRBV2
CDR3: CASSVRGYEQYF

V: TRBV4-1
CDR3: CASSLFPRTSGDQETQYF

V: TRBV5-1
CDR3: CASSFVGDIQETQYF

V: TRBV6-1
CDR3: CASRWGQGLNTQYF

V: TRBV5-1
CDR3: CASSFLGVAGGNEQFF

V: TRBV5-4
CDR3: CAGHRGTQDTQYF

V: TRBV29-1
CDR3: CSVSSTGGVYEQYF

V: TRBV18
CDR3: CASSPTDRSSYNSPLHF

V: TRBV28
CDR3: CASPPGQGPTGTEAFF

V: TRBV5-1
CDR3: CASIPSESHGGETQYF

V: TRBV30
CDR3: CALDRGASYNEQFF

V: TRBV21-1
CDR3: CASILETSGGLRVAKNIQYF

V: TRBV2
CDR3: CASTGVVMNTEAFF

V: TRBV11-2
CDR3: CASSLTQGVGGYTF

V: TRBV5-4
CDR3: CASSLTSRTGSYNEQFF

V: TRBV9
CDR3: CASSRRRDDKAFF

V: TRBV5-4
CDR3: CASSPRPTGEETQYF

V: TRBV30
CDR3: CACPSGRSGANVLTF

V: TRBV15
CDR3: CATSRIDVGGGGYTF

V: TRBV18
CDR3: CASSLRGTGDETQYF

V: TRBV5-4
CDR3: CASSYGGANTDTQYF

V: TRBV21-1
CDR3: CASSKASGRYDEQFF

V: TRBV4-1
CDR3: CASSQDGGGGAFETQYF

V: TRBV4-2
CDR3: CASSLSVGGSNTGELFF

V: TRBV5-1
CDR3: CASSPDGQGNQPQHF

V: TRBV4-1
CDR3: CASSQGTSGGAETQYF

V: TRBV2
CDR3: CASGDRGGVSGYTF

V: TRBV29-1
CDR3: CSVDQGGMADTQYF

V: TRBV5-8
CDR3: CASSGLAGYTDTQYF

V: TRBV7-9
CDR3: CASSEDFQETQYF

V: TRBV2
CDR3: CASSYGLTDTQYF

V: TRBV6-5
CDR3: CASSHRGSAEAFF